This entry describes one T cell receptor beta chain. What it binds is not known. The record originates from a study of cytomegalovirus exposure and HLA in healthy donors. Amplification used 60 Vbeta primers and 13 Jbeta primers. TCRdb's table, derived via immunoSEQ multiplex PCR, lists solely in-frame clones and lacks some. The sample shows over 95,000 clones, around 82% of them seen only once. Findings and caveats of the study: Segments of the TCR beta V type were, in most cases, productive about 87% or about 30% of the time in an earlier analysis. The authors reported that TCR beta sequences could predict HLA-A and HLA-B alleles. These predictions were accurate for most subjects in the first cohort. Cytomegalovirus-associated TCR beta chains were listed, numbering 150 to 200. Specificity for CMV antigens was confirmed in vitro for three of the CMV-associated chains.

The V gene end was trimmed by 7 bases and the J gene end by 0 bases; junction bases not matched to a gene: 6. The CDR3 has 16 amino acids. Germline CDR1 PRHDT, CDR2 FYEKMQ (reference sequence). Input material: PBMCs. The chain has TRBV13 and TRBJ2-6; TRBD1 aligns across 7 bases. The sequence came from a woman between 25 and 40 years old in good health and CMV-seropositive. The DNA for the CDR3 is TGTGCCAGCACTACAGGGGCCTTCTCTGGGGCCAACGTCCTGACTTTC. Its protein product is CASTTGAFSGANVLTF.